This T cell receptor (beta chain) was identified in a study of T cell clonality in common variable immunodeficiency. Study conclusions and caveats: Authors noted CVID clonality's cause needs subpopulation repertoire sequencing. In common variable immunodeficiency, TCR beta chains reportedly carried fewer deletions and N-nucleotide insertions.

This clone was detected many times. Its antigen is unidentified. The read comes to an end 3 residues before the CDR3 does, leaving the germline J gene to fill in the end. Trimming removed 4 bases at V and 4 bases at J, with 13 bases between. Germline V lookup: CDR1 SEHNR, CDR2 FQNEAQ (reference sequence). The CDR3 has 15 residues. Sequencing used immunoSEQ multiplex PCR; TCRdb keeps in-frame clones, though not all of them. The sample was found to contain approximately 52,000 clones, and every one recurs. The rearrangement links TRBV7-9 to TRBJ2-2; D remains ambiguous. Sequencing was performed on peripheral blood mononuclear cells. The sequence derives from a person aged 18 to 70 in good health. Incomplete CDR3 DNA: TGTGCCAGCAGCTCGGATATAGGGCTCACCGGGGAG. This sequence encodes CASSSDIGLTGE. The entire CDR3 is CASSSDIGLTGELFF.